The source of this T cell receptor beta chain is a study of OX40 agonist ivuxolimab in advanced cancers. Libraries were prepared by immunoSEQ multiplex PCR; TCRdb keeps only in-frame clonotypes and omits some of them. The sample carries about 55,000 clones, approximately 83% recorded once. Study-wide results and caveats: Circulating CD4+ and CD8+ T cells showed clonal expansion by week 6 at 0.1 to 3.0 mg/kg.

Notes on this clone: Its antigen is unknown.

The CDR3 is 14 residues long. Germline V gives CDR1 MNHEY, CDR2 SVGAGI. The junction had 8 bases not matched to a gene; V was cut back by 4 bases and J by 8 bases. The clonotype comes from an adult with an advanced solid tumor such as melanoma, head and neck, liver or kidney cancer. This sequence joins TRBV6-5 and TRBJ2-1; the match to TRBD2 covers 7 bases. The starting material was CD4+ or CD8+ T cells sorted from blood, obtained in a trial of the OX40 agonist ivuxolimab. CDR3 amino acids: CASSSLVGGDEQFF. The DNA for the CDR3 is TGTGCCAGCAGTTCGTTAGTGGGGGGGGATGAGCAGTTCTTC.